This T cell receptor beta chain was identified during a study of technical replicates of blood from a few donors. Trimming removed 7 bases from V and 0 bases from J, with 12 bases in between. CDR3 length: 15 amino acids. CDR1 is SEHNR, CDR2 FQNEAQ, per germline (reference sequence). Libraries were prepared by immunoSEQ multiplex PCR; TCRdb keeps only in-frame clonotypes and omits some of them. Of 11,000 to 15,000 clones listed, about 80% were seen once; the top ten hold about 13%. Sequenced material: PBMCs. This sequence joins TRBV7-9 and TRBJ2-2, with D maybe TRBD2 (5 bases). The TCR sequence derives from a human donor in good health. The CDR3 region is CASTDGGPNTGELFF. The CDR3 DNA sequence: TGTGCCAGCACCGACGGCGGGCCGAACACCGGGGAGCTGTTTTTT.